This T cell receptor (beta chain) was recovered during a study of blood T cell repertoires in COVID-19. Looking at the study overall: Spain, Italy and the United States supplied samples that represented acute and convalescent COVID-19. Nucleic acid was either cDNA or gDNA, and it came from T cells, B-cell-depleted T cells, or PBMCs.

The CDR3 contains 18 residues. V shed 5 bases and J 7 bases; nucleotides not matched to a gene: 13. CDR1 and CDR2 from the germline V gene are SGHTA and FQGTGA. Per the original methods: Reference gene primers were amplified, and this amplification served to estimate nucleated cell counts. The method was immunoSEQ multiplex PCR; TCRdb's version includes in-frame clones alone and lacks a portion of them. V and J calls and clone size come straight from that table; D and trimming were deduced from the DNA. The sample has roughly 80,000 clones, roughly nine tenths seen once; the top ten hold approximately 15%.

The receptor's source is an elderly woman with active or convalescent COVID-19. The J gene is TRBJ2-1, the V gene TRBV7-3, with TRBD2 matching over 14 bases. The sample taken for sequencing was peripheral blood. CDR3 nucleotides: TGTGCCAGCAGCACCATGACTAGCGGGGGGGCTGGCGGGAATGAGCAGTTCTTC. Translation: CASSTMTSGGAGGNEQFF.